A selection of T cell receptor beta chains follows, all from one sample in a study of blood T cell repertoires in COVID-19. Assay used: immunoSEQ multiplex PCR; TCRdb lists only in-frame clones, some missing. The sample contains approximately 93,000 clones, about two thirds of which appear only once. The sequenced material came from peripheral blood. Source of these receptors: a woman of 80 years or more with acute or convalescent COVID-19. Both conserved end residues are part of each CDR3. The D gene is left open where the match is weak. Only some rows state a clone size, as once, few, many or a class for expanded clones.

d_gene | j_gene | v_gene | abundance | CDR3nt | CDR3aa
TRBD1 | TRBJ2-7 | TRBV9 | NA | TGTGCCAGCAGCGTAGGCTACAGGGGGCCGTACGAGCAGTACTTC | CASSVGYRGPYEQYF
TRBD2 | TRBJ2-1 | TRBV5-4 | NA | TGTGCCAGCAGCAATTTGTTAGCGGGGGTATCTGAGCAGTTCTTC | CASSNLLAGVSEQFF
TRBD1 | TRBJ1-3 | TRBV2 | NA | TGTGCCAGCAGAAAAAACAGGGGGGACATATATTTT | CASRKNRGDIYF
TRBD1 | TRBJ1-2 | TRBV5-4 | NA | TGTGCCAGCAGCTTGGGACAGGGAGGTCACTATGGCTACACCTTC | CASSLGQGGHYGYTF
TRBD1 | TRBJ1-5 | TRBV30 | NA | TGTGCCTGGAGCAGGGGACAGCTTATCAATCAGCCCCAGCATTTT | CAWSRGQLINQPQHF
NA | TRBJ2-1 | TRBV4-3 | NA | TGCGCCAGCAGCCAGCGGGGTGGCCTCAATGAGCAGTTCTTC | CASSQRGGLNEQFF
NA | TRBJ1-2 | TRBV27 | NA | TGTGCCAGCAGTTTATTGGGGGGTTACGGTGGCTACACCTTC | CASSLLGGYGGYTF
TRBD2 | TRBJ2-1 | TRBV7-9 | NA | TGTGCCAGCAGCTTATCGGGGGGGATCTACAATGAGCAGTTCTTC | CASSLSGGIYNEQFF
TRBD2 | TRBJ2-2 | TRBV6-2/TRBV6-3 | NA | TGTGCCAGCACCCCCGGACTAGCGGGGTCTAGGACCGGGGAGCTGTTTTTT | CASTPGLAGSRTGELFF
NA | TRBJ1-1 | TRBV5-1 | NA | TGCGCCAGCAGCTTGGAAAAGAGGCGGGAGAACACTGAAGCTTTCTTT | CASSLEKRRENTEAFF
NA | TRBJ2-2 | TRBV7-3 | NA | TGTGCCAGCAGCCCGGCCTTGTCGGGGACCGGGGAGCTGTTTTTT | CASSPALSGTGELFF
NA | TRBJ1-1 | TRBV7-9 | NA | TGTGCCAGCAGCTTAGTCGGTTCGAACACTGAAGCTTTCTTT | CASSLVGSNTEAFF
NA | TRBJ2-7 | TRBV4-3 | NA | TGCGCCAGCAGCCAAGATGGCACTTCGCGGGAGCAGTACTTC | CASSQDGTSREQYF
NA | TRBJ1-5 | TRBV10-3 | NA | TGTGCCACAAGTCAGGGCGGCTACAATCAGCCCCAGCATTTT | CATSQGGYNQPQHF
NA | TRBJ1-4 | TRBV7-2 | NA | TGTGCCAGCAGGGGAGGTCCTAATGAAAAACTGTTTTTT | CASRGGPNEKLFF
TRBD2 | TRBJ2-2 | TRBV3-1/TRBV3-2 | NA | TGTGCCAGCAGCCCGGGACTAGCGGGGGGGATGAACACCGGGGAGCTGTTTTTT | CASSPGLAGGMNTGELFF
TRBD1 | TRBJ1-1 | TRBV20-1 | NA | TGCACTCCTCGGGACAGGGCTGAAGCTTTCTTT | CTPRDRAEAFF
NA | TRBJ1-2 | TRBV11-2 | NA | TGTGCCAGCAGCCCGGCAGGAGGATATGGCTACACCTTC | CASSPAGGYGYTF
NA | TRBJ2-2 | TRBV16 | NA | TGTGCCAGCAGCGAGGGTAGCCCTAACACCGGGGAGCTGTTTTTT | CASSEGSPNTGELFF
TRBD1 | TRBJ2-3 | TRBV30 | NA | TGTGCCTGGAGTCCGGGACAGGGCCCCACAGATACGCAGTATTTT | CAWSPGQGPTDTQYF
TRBD1 | TRBJ1-1 | TRBV12-3/TRBV12-4 | NA | TGTGCCAGCAGCCCTGACAGGGTTGCTGAAGCTTTCTTT | CASSPDRVAEAFF
TRBD1 | TRBJ1-2 | TRBV7-2 | NA | TGTGCCAGCAGCTATGGACAGGGGGTATATGGCTACACCTTC | CASSYGQGVYGYTF
TRBD1 | TRBJ2-2 | TRBV19 | NA | TGTGCCAGTAGGGGGGACAGGGTGTCCGGGGAGCTGTTTTTT | CASRGDRVSGELFF
NA | TRBJ1-2 | TRBV2 | NA | TGTGCCAGCAGTAGGACAAGCTATGGCTACACCTTC | CASSRTSYGYTF
NA | TRBJ2-7 | TRBV11-2 | few | TGTGCCAGCAGCTTATTCGGTGTCTACGAGCAGTACTTC | CASSLFGVYEQYF
TRBD2 | TRBJ2-5 | TRBV5-4 | NA | TGTGCCAGCAGCCCAGGACTAGCGGGGGTTGGGGAGACCCAGTACTTC | CASSPGLAGVGETQYF
NA | TRBJ1-2 | TRBV12-3/TRBV12-4 | NA | TGTGCCAGCAGCTTCGTAAGGGGGAACGGCTACACCTTC | CASSFVRGNGYTF
TRBD1 | TRBJ1-2 | TRBV12-3/TRBV12-4 | few | TGTGCCAGCTCAGCCGGACAGGGGGTTGGCTACACCTTC | CASSAGQGVGYTF
TRBD1 | TRBJ1-2 | TRBV6-2/TRBV6-3 | NA | TGTGCCAGCAGCGAACCCGGGACAGGGGATCGCTACACCTTC | CASSEPGTGDRYTF
NA | TRBJ1-2 | TRBV7-9 | NA | TGTGCCAGCAGCTACCTGCAAAGGGAGAACTATGGCTACACCTTC | CASSYLQRENYGYTF
NA | TRBJ1-2 | TRBV12-3/TRBV12-4 | NA | TGTGCCAGCAGTAACCCAGGGATCGGCTACACCTTC | CASSNPGIGYTF
NA | TRBJ2-1 | TRBV15 | once | TGTGCCACCAGCAGAGGCAGGGTCAATGAGCAGTTCTTC | CATSRGRVNEQFF
TRBD1 | TRBJ1-2 | TRBV28 | NA | TGTGCCAGCCGTTACGGAGGAGGACAGGGGGCAAATGGCTACACCTTC | CASRYGGGQGANGYTF
NA | TRBJ1-4 | TRBV4-3 | NA | TGCGCCAGCAGCCAAGCCGCAGGTGAGGGTGAAAAACTGTTTTTT | CASSQAAGEGEKLFF
TRBD1 | TRBJ1-2 | TRBV5-5 | NA | TGTGCCAGCAGCGCAGGGACAGCCTATGGCTACACCTTC | CASSAGTAYGYTF
NA | TRBJ1-1 | TRBV3-1/TRBV3-2 | NA | TGTGCCAGCAGCCAAGGGGCAGGATGGAACACTGAAGCTTTCTTT | CASSQGAGWNTEAFF
NA | TRBJ1-6 | TRBV5-4 | NA | TGTGCCAGCAGCTTGAGCGGCTATTCACCCCTCCACTTT | CASSLSGYSPLHF
NA | TRBJ1-5 | TRBV10-2 | few | TGCGCCAGCAGTGACAGGGTATATCAGCCCCAGCATTTT | CASSDRVYQPQHF
TRBD1 | TRBJ1-6 | TRBV27 | NA | TGTGCCAGCAGCTCACTTAGGGGACAGGGGGAAAATTCACCCCTCCACTTT | CASSSLRGQGENSPLHF
TRBD2 | TRBJ2-1 | TRBV6-5 | NA | TGTGCCAGCAGAAAGGAACTAGCGAATTTCAATGAGCAGTTCTTC | CASRKELANFNEQFF
TRBD2 | TRBJ2-5 | TRBV6-6 | NA | TGTGCCAGTGGGACTAGCGGGGGAAATAAGTACTTC | CASGTSGGNKYF